The 20 T cell receptor beta chains below were found in one sample sequenced in a study of blood T cell repertoires in COVID-19 (dated by TCRdb to 2020 to 2021). The library was prepared using the immunoSEQ multiplex PCR assay. This is the immuneACCESS table as TCRdb keeps it, with only in-frame sequences that have V and J called. A part of the clones is gone; compared with another copy, unresolved V genes explain less than half, and the rest is unexplained. A total of 150,000 to 200,000 clones appear in this sample, roughly 88% of them only once. 5.2% of the sample is taken by the ten largest. Sequencing input: PBMCs or T cells enriched from blood (not recorded which). Receptors originate from a man aged 65-85 years who had been exposed to COVID-19.

The chain has TRBV28 and TRBJ2-7; 11 bases line up with TRBD2. This CDR3 spans 14 amino acids. The ends lost 7 bases at V and 5 bases at J; junction bases unmatched: 7. Germline V gene data show CDR1 as MDHEN and CDR2 as SYDVKM. CDR3 amino acids: CASTRSGRVHEQYF. The CDR3 DNA sequence: TGTGCCAGCACCCGTAGCGGGAGGGTCCACGAGCAGTACTTC. Complete variable domain (other parts from reference TRBV28 and TRBJ2-7): DVKVTQSSRYLVKRTGEKVFLECVQDMDHENMFWYRQDPGLGLRLIYFSYDVKMKEKGDIPEGYSVSREKKERFSLILESASTNQTSMYLCASTRSGRVHEQYFGPGTRLTVT.

CDR3 loop: CASSPRTGGSTNEKLFF. CDR3 nucleotides: TGTGCCAGCTCACCACGGACAGGAGGGTCCACTAATGAAAAACTGTTTTTT. The gene calls are TRBV18 and TRBJ1-4, with 7 nucleotides matching TRBD1. The germline V gene encodes CDR1 KGHSH and CDR2 LQKENI. Losses at the gene ends were 1 base for V and 2 bases for J; bases not matched to a gene: 7. There are 17 residues in the CDR3.

The chain has TRBV4-1 and TRBJ1-4; D is possibly TRBD1 (6 bases). V was clipped by 4 bases and J by 7 bases, with 13 bases between them. This CDR3 spans 14 amino acids. Per germline, CDR1 MGHRA and CDR2 YSYEKL. CDR3 amino acids: CASSPWTRGEKLFF. DNA for the CDR3: TGCGCCAGCAGCCCCTGGACCAGGGGTGAAAAACTGTTTTTT.

The chain employs TRBV5-6 and TRBJ2-7, with no clear D. The CDR3 is 14 residues long. V was clipped by 3 bases and J by 4 bases, with 14 bases between them. The germline V gene has CDR1 SGHDT and CDR2 YYEEEE. The CDR3 DNA reads TGTGCCAGCAGCTCCCCCCCTGGCAATTACGAGCAGTACTTC. Translation: CASSSPPGNYEQYF.

V and J are TRBV9 and TRBJ2-3; perhaps TRBD1 as D (5 bases). CDR1 and CDR2 (germline): SGDLS, YYNGEE. CDR3 length: 14 residues. V lost 3 bases to trimming and J lost 4 bases, with 12 bases between them. CDR3 in DNA: TGTGCCAGCAGCGGGACACCCCAGGCAGATACGCAGTATTTT. Protein sequence: CASSGTPQADTQYF.

This clone was found a few times. The CDR3 protein is CASSAGQGTYNEQFF. For the CDR3, the DNA is TGTGCCAGCAGCGCGGGACAGGGAACCTACAATGAGCAGTTCTTC. The chain links TRBV7-8 to TRBJ2-1; 9 bases fit TRBD1. Trimming took 5 bases from V and 2 from J; bases not matched to a gene: 4. The CDR3 is made up of 15 amino acids. Germline values: CDR1 SGHVS, CDR2 FQNEAQ.

The J gene is TRBJ1-1, the V gene TRBV3-1 (or the pseudogene TRBV3-2); TRBD1 matches 7 bases. The CDR3 has 15 amino acids. V shed 3 bases and J 1 base; nucleotides not matched to a gene: 5. Looked up from germline, CDR1 is LGHDT and CDR2 is YNNKEL (reference sequence). CDR3 loop: CASSHDRVGNTEAFF. The DNA of the CDR3 is TGTGCCAGCAGCCACGACAGGGTGGGGAACACTGAAGCTTTCTTT.

This clone showed up just a few times. The chain links TRBV7-9 to TRBJ1-4; D is ambiguous. Deletions cut 5 bases from V and 7 bases from J, with 17 bases between. The CDR3 contains 15 residues. The germline gives CDR1 SEHNR, CDR2 FQNEAQ (reference sequence). The CDR3 region is CASSLGRRVGEKLFF. The DNA for the CDR3 is TGTGCCAGCAGCCTTGGACGGCGGGTCGGTGAAAAACTGTTTTTT.

V is TRBV4-3 and J is TRBJ2-5; the D gene is possibly TRBD2 (6 bases). With 2 bases removed from V and 5 bases from J, the gap between germline ends came to 12 bases. The CDR3 length is 14 residues. In germline, CDR1 is LGHNA, CDR2 YSLEER. The CDR3 DNA follows: TGCGCCAGCAGCCAAAGACTAGGGGCGGAGACCCAGTACTTC. Translation gives CASSQRLGAETQYF.

The CDR3 region is CASSRGTAALNEQFF. CDR3 in DNA: TGTGCCAGCAGCAGGGGGACCGCCGCCCTCAATGAGCAGTTCTTC. The V call is TRBV7-2, the J call TRBJ2-1, with D possibly matching TRBD1 (6 bases). The CDR3 is 15 amino acids. The germline V gene has CDR1 SGHTA and CDR2 FQGNSA. Trimming took 5 bases from V and 6 from J, leaving 17 bases between them.

The rearrangement links TRBV29-1 to TRBJ2-7, with a tentative D call TRBD2 (6 bases). The CDR3 runs 12 residues. V shed 7 bases and J shed 2 bases, with 12 bases lying between them. The germline V gene has CDR1 SQVTM and CDR2 ANQGSEA. The CDR3 sequence is CSGRGATYEQYF. CDR3 nucleotides: TGCAGCGGACGCGGGGCTACCTACGAGCAGTACTTC.

The chain carries TRBV10-3 and TRBJ2-1, with unresolved D. The CDR3 consists of 12 residues. In germline, CDR1 is ENHRY, CDR2 SYGVKD. V dropped 2 bases and J dropped 7 bases, with 6 bases sitting between them. CDR3 DNA: TGTGCCATCAGTGAGCGAGCAAATGAGCAGTTCTTC. It translates to CAISERANEQFF.

The chain joins TRBV5-1 to TRBJ1-5; 11 nucleotides line up with TRBD1. The junction had 3 bases not matched to a gene; V was cut back by 4 bases and J by 9 bases. CDR1 and CDR2 (germline): SGHRS, YFSETQ. CDR3 size: 13 residues. In DNA, the CDR3 is TGCGCCAGCAGCAGGGACAGGGGGGCGCCCCAGCATTTT. It yields the protein CASSRDRGAPQHF.

The chain recombines TRBV12-3 or TRBV12-4 with TRBJ1-1, with D uncertain. The CDR3 consists of 13 residues. Trimming removed 5 bases from V and 4 bases from J, with 11 bases in between. CDR3: CASSPIGGTEAFF. The CDR3 DNA reads as TGTGCCAGCAGTCCTATTGGTGGCACTGAAGCTTTCTTT.

The genes are TRBV28 and TRBJ1-1; 9 bases are a match to TRBD1. CDR1 and CDR2 (germline): MDHEN, SYDVKM. V shed 5 bases, J shed 5 bases, and the junction held 12 bases outside the gene matches. The CDR3 extends over 16 amino acids. In DNA, the CDR3 is TGTGCCAGCAGTGGACCTCCGGGACAGGGAGGTACTGAAGCTTTCTTT. Protein: CASSGPPGQGGTEAFF.

This clone appeared a single time. The CDR3 DNA follows: TGTGCCAGCAGCTCCCCCCGGCGGCTACCCGACTATGGCTACACCTTC. Translated: CASSSPRRLPDYGYTF. This chain links TRBV6-2 or TRBV6-3 with TRBJ1-2; no firm D call. Germline CDR1 reads MNHEY; CDR2 reads SVGEGT. The CDR3 consists of 16 residues. With 6 bases removed from V and 3 bases from J, the gap between germline ends came to 20 bases.

The chain recombines TRBV11-1 with TRBJ2-3, with 8 nucleotides matching TRBD2. J was trimmed by 6 bases and V by 3 bases; bases with no gene match: 11. CDR3 length: 16 amino acids. The germline V gene encodes CDR1 SGHAT and CDR2 FQDESV (reference sequence). CDR3 sequence (DNA): TGTGCCAGCAGCTTGGGTAGCGGGGCAATCGGGGATACGCAGTATTTT. The encoded protein is CASSLGSGAIGDTQYF.

The V and J genes are TRBV4-3 and TRBJ2-5; D is possibly TRBD1 (5 bases). Trimming took 0 bases from V and 1 from J, leaving 12 bases between them. CDR1 is LGHNA, CDR2 YSLEER, per germline. This CDR3 comprises 16 residues. As DNA, the CDR3 is TGCGCCAGCAGCCAAGAGGGTTTAGGGGTCCAAGAGACCCAGTACTTC. It is translated as CASSQEGLGVQETQYF.

This chain connects TRBV7-8 to TRBJ1-2; 12 bases line up with TRBD1. The CDR3 runs to 15 residues. The germline V gene encodes CDR1 SGHVS and CDR2 FQNEAQ. The trim removed 2 bases at V and 8 bases at J, leaving 6 bases unmatched. In DNA form, the CDR3 reads TGTGCCAGCAGCTTATCGGGACAGGGGGCCGACGGCTACACCTTC. It encodes CASSLSGQGADGYTF.

The chain employs TRBV6-5 and TRBJ2-3; 7 bases are a match to TRBD2. In germline, CDR1 is MNHEY, CDR2 SVGAGI. V lost 6 bases, J lost 2 bases, and 5 bases stayed unmatched. This CDR3 is 14 amino acids long. CDR3 DNA: TGTGCCAGCAGGCTAGCGGACTCCACAGATACGCAGTATTTT. Protein product: CASRLADSTDTQYF.